The clone carrying this T cell receptor (beta chain) has a count of ten or more. The CDR3 sequence is 14 residues long. V lost 6 bases and J lost 5; bases outside the gene matches: 7. Looked up from germline, CDR1 is KGHSH and CDR2 is LQKENI. Time point indicated: newly diagnosed GD, antithyroid drugs for less than 3 months. PBMC-derived RNA was used for the TCR library. American Thyroid Association guidelines defined Graves' disease diagnosis. CDR3-region Arm-PCR and iRepertoire HTBI primers produced the TCR beta libraries. Each CDR3 protein gets one entry after TCRdb re-called the multiplex PCR reads with MiXCR. This table holds about 460,000 distinct CDR3 sequences, less than 15% found once. This entry belongs to a study of regulatory T cells in long-lasting Graves disease. Study overall: Freshly diagnosed Graves' patients had used antithyroid drugs for under 3 months.

These data were likewise used in another study, on T cells in Graves' hyperthyroidism and ophthalmopathy.

This TCR was sampled from a woman aged 45-65 years with Graves disease. The V call is TRBV18, the J call TRBJ2-3; 8 nucleotides match TRBD2. Sample: peripheral blood mononuclear cells (PBMCs), taken at new diagnosis, from a patient treated with antithyroid drugs. CDR3 loop: CASSDGRARDTQYF. As DNA, the CDR3 is TGTGCCAGCTCGGACGGGAGGGCCCGAGATACGCAGTATTTT.